Below, 24 T cell receptor beta chains from the same sample are listed, as sequenced in a study of PD-1 blockade in classical Hodgkin lymphoma. Each patient relapsed following autologous stem cell transplantation, and prior brentuximab vedotin exposure differed. Method: immunoSEQ multiplex PCR; TCRdb's copy keeps in-frame clones and lacks some. The sample shows about 54,000 clones, approximately 89% of them seen only once. This sample comprised peripheral blood mononuclear cells (PBMCs), obtained before the second cycle of nivolumab. These receptor sequences come from a human donor with classical Hodgkin lymphoma.

The chain employs TRBV18 and TRBJ2-4, with a weak D call TRBD1 (6 bases). This CDR3 has 14 residues. The germline CDR1 and CDR2 sequences are KGHSH and LQKENI. V was pared by 2 bases and J by 3 bases, with 8 bases between. CDR3 DNA sequence: TGTGCCAGCTCACCATGGGACAACAAAAACATTCAGTACTTC. The encoded protein is CASSPWDNKNIQYF.

The chain recombines TRBV9 with TRBJ2-7; D possibly corresponds to TRBD2 (5 bases). The CDR3 extends over 14 amino acids. V dropped 0 bases and J dropped 3 bases, with 10 bases sitting between them. CDR1 and CDR2 (germline): SGDLS, YYNGEE. The CDR3 region is CASSVGEGYYEQYF. For the CDR3, the DNA is TGTGCCAGCAGCGTAGGAGAGGGATACTACGAGCAGTACTTC.

This rearrangement joins TRBV5-1 to TRBJ1-1; D uncertain. CDR3 length: 14 residues. V was shortened by 4 bases and J by 1 base, with 11 bases between the two germline ends. Germline V gene data show CDR1 as SGHRS and CDR2 as YFSETQ. CDR3 DNA: TGCGCCAGCAGCCTCCCTTCTACGAACACTGAAGCTTTCTTT. Its protein product is CASSLPSTNTEAFF.

V and J are TRBV27 and TRBJ2-7, with 11 bases matching TRBD2. Germline assignment: CDR1 MNHEY and CDR2 SMNVEV (reference sequence). Germline trimming cut 5 bases from V and 4 bases from J; bases unmatched to any gene: 4. The CDR3 is made up of 14 amino acids. Here the CDR3 reads CASSATSGSYEQYF. DNA of the CDR3: TGTGCCAGCAGTGCAACTAGCGGGAGTTACGAGCAGTACTTC.

The CDR3 DNA reads TGTGCCAGTCAGAATCAGGGTTTGGGTCAGCCCCAGCATTTT. This encodes CASQNQGLGQPQHF. This chain connects TRBV19 to TRBJ1-5; D might be TRBD1 (5 bases). The CDR3 has 14 residues. The V gene's germline CDR1 is LNHDA and CDR2 SQIVND (reference sequence). V gave up 8 bases and J gave up 6 bases, with 17 bases separating them.

The V gene is TRBV5-6, the J gene TRBJ2-7; D might be TRBD2 (5 bases). Germline V lookup: CDR1 SGHDT, CDR2 YYEEEE. The CDR3 is 17 residues long. V was cut by 4 bases and J by 3 bases, with 23 bases left in between. The DNA for the CDR3 is TGTGCCAGCAGCCTCTTGAGGGTTCGAGCGACGGACTACGAGCAGTACTTC. Protein sequence: CASSLLRVRATDYEQYF.

The chain carries TRBV19 and TRBJ1-1; a weak D match, TRBD1 (5 bases). Trimming removed 4 bases from V and 5 bases from J, with 26 bases in between. The CDR3 totals 18 residues. The germline gives CDR1 LNHDA, CDR2 SQIVND (reference sequence). The chain's CDR3 is CASSTIVGNGAVRTEAFF. The CDR3 DNA is TGTGCCAGTAGTACCATAGTGGGGAATGGGGCAGTCAGGACTGAAGCTTTCTTT. Supplemented by reference TRBV19 and TRBJ1-1, the full variable domain reads DGGITQSPKYLFRKEGQNVTLSCEQNLNHDAMYWYRQDPGQGLRLIYYSQIVNDFQKGDIAEGYSVSREKKESFPLTVTSAQKNPTAFYLCASSTIVGNGAVRTEAFFGQGTRLTVV.

The chain joins TRBV27 to TRBJ1-3; D call uncertain. Deletions cut 2 bases from V and 3 bases from J, with 5 bases between. The germline gives CDR1 MNHEY, CDR2 SMNVEV (reference sequence). This CDR3 is built from 13 residues. The CDR3 DNA follows: TGTGCCAGCAGTTTACTCGGTGGAAACACCATATATTTT. Its protein product is CASSLLGGNTIYF.

The chain joins TRBV5-1 to TRBJ1-6; TRBD1 might be the D (6 bases). V was shortened by 0 bases and J by 7 bases, with 14 bases between the two germline ends. There are 16 residues in the CDR3. CDR1 and CDR2 from the germline V gene are SGHRS and YFSETQ. CDR3: CASSLDPQGNNSPLHF. The CDR3 DNA reads as TGCGCCAGCAGCTTGGACCCTCAGGGGAACAATTCACCCCTCCACTTT.

Here the CDR3 DNA reads TGTGCCAGTAGTCCAGGACCGACCTACGAGCAGTACTTC. Translated: CASSPGPTYEQYF. The chain combines TRBV19 with TRBJ2-7; D gene uncertain. Germline CDR1 reads LNHDA; CDR2 reads SQIVND (reference sequence). The CDR3 totals 13 residues. V lost 5 bases to trimming and J lost 2 bases, with 10 bases between them.

The chain combines TRBV21-1 with TRBJ2-4; the D segment call TRBD1 is taken from the table without a DNA check. TRBV21-1 is described as a pseudogene. The length of the CDR3 is 19 residues. The DNA for the CDR3 is TGTGCCAGCAGCCGGACAGGGGGCGATTCTGGTTTAACCAAAAACATTCAGTACTTC. Protein sequence: CASSRTGGDSGLTKNIQYF.

V and J are TRBV10-3 and TRBJ2-7; 9 bases align to TRBD1. Unmatched junction bases numbered 7, after V lost 10 bases and J lost 6 bases. The germline gives CDR1 ENHRY, CDR2 SYGVKD. The CDR3 spans 12 residues. Written as DNA, the CDR3 is TGTGCCAGTATGGGACAGGGAGGCGAGCAGTACTTC. Amino acids: CASMGQGGEQYF.

V and J are TRBV7-7 and TRBJ1-1; tentative D call: TRBD1 (5 bases). CDR1 and CDR2 from the germline V gene are SSHAT and FNYEAQ (reference sequence). The CDR3 loop spans 17 amino acids. The ends were cut back, 6 bases at V and 3 bases at J, with 23 bases in the middle. The CDR3 region has the DNA TGTGCCAGCAGTGATAACCAAGGACACTATGTCGACACTGAAGCTTTCTTT. Translated: CASSDNQGHYVDTEAFF.

The chain links TRBV20-1 to TRBJ2-1; D unresolved. The CDR3 sequence is 11 residues long. Germline-derived CDR1 and CDR2 are DFQATT and SNEGSKA (reference sequence). The V gene lost 1 base and the J gene lost 9 bases, with 7 bases spanning the gap. The CDR3 is CSARASSEQFF. The CDR3 coding sequence is TGCAGTGCTAGAGCCAGCAGTGAGCAGTTCTTC.

The V call is TRBV7-9, the J call TRBJ2-6; a possible D gene is TRBD1 (6 bases). Trimming shortened V by 8 bases and J by 0 bases, and 14 bases separated the two germline ends. CDR3 size: 16 residues. Germline V lookup: CDR1 SEHNR, CDR2 FQNEAQ (reference sequence). The CDR3 reads CASLRTVNSGANVLTF. DNA for the CDR3: TGTGCCAGCCTGAGGACAGTAAACTCTGGGGCCAACGTCCTGACTTTC.

V is TRBV28 and J is TRBJ1-1, with 9 bases that match TRBD1. The CDR3 length is 13 residues. V was pared by 11 bases and J by 4 bases, with 8 bases of the junction left unmatched. Germline loops: CDR1 MDHEN, CDR2 SYDVKM. The CDR3 region has the DNA TGTGCCGGGGAAGACAGGGGGGGCACTGAAGCTTTCTTT. This encodes CAGEDRGGTEAFF.

The chain couples TRBV4-3 to TRBJ2-2; no reliable D call. The germline V gene has CDR1 LGHNA and CDR2 YSLEER. Trimming left V 4 bases short and J 1 base short, with 10 bases between. This CDR3 comprises 15 residues. CDR3 in amino acids: CASSRSSLNTGELFF. CDR3 DNA sequence: TGCGCCAGCAGCCGGTCCTCCCTGAACACCGGGGAGCTGTTTTTT.

V is TRBV5-1 and J is TRBJ2-3; 7 bases are a match to TRBD1. The germline CDR1 and CDR2 sequences are SGHRS and YFSETQ. The junction had 5 bases not matched to a gene; V was cut back by 2 bases and J by 2 bases. The CDR3 contains 15 residues. In DNA, the CDR3 is TGCGCCAGCAGCTTAGAGGGACAGCCCACAGATACGCAGTATTTT. As protein: CASSLEGQPTDTQYF.

A few counts support this clone. The gene calls are TRBV5-5 and TRBJ1-2; no definite D call. The CDR3 contains 14 residues. The germline V gene encodes CDR1 SGHKS and CDR2 YYEKEE (reference sequence). The ends were cut back, 0 bases at V and 8 bases at J, with 14 bases in the middle. CDR3 nucleotide sequence: TGTGCCAGCAGCTTGGGACCGACTGGAGCCGGCTACACCTTC. Translation: CASSLGPTGAGYTF.

The chain combines TRBV5-1 with TRBJ1-2; D unresolved. The V gene lost 0 bases and the J gene lost 3 bases, with 18 bases spanning the gap. There are 17 residues in the CDR3. Germline CDR1 reads SGHRS; CDR2 reads YFSETQ. The chain's CDR3 is CASSLGGDILIDYGYTF. For the CDR3, the DNA is TGCGCCAGCAGCTTGGGGGGAGATATTTTAATCGACTATGGCTACACCTTC.

This clone was recorded only once. The V gene is TRBV7-3, the J gene TRBJ2-3; D may be TRBD1 (6 bases). Germline V gives CDR1 SGHTA, CDR2 FQGTGA. Deletions cut 6 bases from V and 0 bases from J, with 7 bases between. The CDR3 has 13 residues. The CDR3 bases are TGTGCCAGCAGAGGACAGAGCACAGATACGCAGTATTTT. Translated, it gives CASRGQSTDTQYF. Full variable domain (remainder filled in from reference TRBV7-3 and TRBJ2-3): GAGVSQTPSNKVTEKGKYVELRCDPISGHTALYWYRQSLGQGPEFLIYFQGTGAADDSGLPNDRFFAVRPEGSVSTLKIQRTERGDSAVYLCASRGQSTDTQYFGPGTRLTVL.

This clone was observed a few times. The junction does not match germline at one end; this may be a read error. The chain carries TRBV2 and TRBJ1-5; D is unclear. Per the germline V gene, CDR1 is SNHLY and CDR2 is FYNNEI. The CDR3 length is 15 residues. CDR3 coding DNA: TGTGCCAGCAGTGAAGGTCGGGCGGCCAATCGGCCCCAGCATTTT. Translation gives CASSEGRAANRPQHF.

This chain links TRBV27 with TRBJ2-3, with D possibly TRBD2 on 5 matching bases. The V end was cut by 4 bases, the J end by 4 bases, with 18 bases between. Germline CDR1 and CDR2: MNHEY and SMNVEV (reference sequence). There are 16 residues in the CDR3. The CDR3: CASSSPPGMFPDTQYF. Here the CDR3 DNA reads TGTGCCAGCAGTTCACCCCCCGGGATGTTTCCAGATACGCAGTATTTT.

The chain joins TRBV5-1 to TRBJ1-4, with no clear D. CDR3 size: 15 residues. Germline V gives CDR1 SGHRS, CDR2 YFSETQ. Deletions cut 1 base from V and 0 bases from J, with 7 bases between. The CDR3 nucleotides read TGCGCCAGCAGCTTGATGCCATCAACTAATGAAAAACTGTTTTTT. This gives the protein CASSLMPSTNEKLFF.